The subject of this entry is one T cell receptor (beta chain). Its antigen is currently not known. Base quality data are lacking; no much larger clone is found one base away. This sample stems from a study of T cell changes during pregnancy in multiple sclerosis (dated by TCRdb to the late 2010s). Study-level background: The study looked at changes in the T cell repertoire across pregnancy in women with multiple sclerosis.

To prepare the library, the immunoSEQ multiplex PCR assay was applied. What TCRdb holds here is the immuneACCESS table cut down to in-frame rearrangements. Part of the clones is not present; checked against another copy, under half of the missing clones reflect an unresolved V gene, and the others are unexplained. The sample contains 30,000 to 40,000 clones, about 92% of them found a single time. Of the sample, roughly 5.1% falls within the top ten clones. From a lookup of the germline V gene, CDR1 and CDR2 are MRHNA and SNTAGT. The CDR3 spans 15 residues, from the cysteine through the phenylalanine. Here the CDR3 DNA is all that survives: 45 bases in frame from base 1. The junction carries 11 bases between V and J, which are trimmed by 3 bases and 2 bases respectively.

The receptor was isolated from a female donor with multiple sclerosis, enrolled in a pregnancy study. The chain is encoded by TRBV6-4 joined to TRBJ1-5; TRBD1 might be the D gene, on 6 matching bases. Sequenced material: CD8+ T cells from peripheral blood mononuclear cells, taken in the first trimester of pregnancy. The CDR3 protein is CASSEGGGGNQPQHF. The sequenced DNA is TGTGCCAGCAGTGAGGGAGGGGGAGGCAATCAGCCCCAGCATTTT.